This T cell receptor beta chain was recorded in a study of T cell changes during pregnancy in multiple sclerosis. Per the germline V gene, CDR1 is SGHKS and CDR2 is YYEKEE (reference sequence). There are 14 residues in the CDR3. Germline trimming cut 6 bases from V and 8 bases from J; bases unmatched to any gene: 13. TCRdb's copy holds only in-frame clones and misses some; the assay was immunoSEQ multiplex PCR. The sample comprises about 110,000 clones, about 94% of which are singletons, and approximately 1.4% rests with the top ten. This chain links TRBV5-5 with TRBJ1-2, with 7 positions matching TRBD1. Sequencing was performed on peripheral blood, taken in the third trimester of pregnancy. The source of this sequence is a female donor with multiple sclerosis, enrolled in a pregnancy study. The CDR3 region has the DNA TGTGCCAGCAATCTCGACAGGGACAGAGAGGGCTACACCTTC. This codes for CASNLDRDREGYTF.